This T cell receptor (beta chain) was obtained from a study of OX40 agonist ivuxolimab in advanced cancers. On the study more broadly: Partial responses were achieved by three patients, of whom one had hepatocellular carcinoma and two had cutaneous melanoma.

Study-level findings and limits: The study found among the lowest clonal expansion in partial responders at 0.1-3.0 mg/kg.

Assay: immunoSEQ multiplex PCR; the TCRdb copy retains only in-frame clones and omits some. The sample contains 67,000 or so clones, 85% to 90% of which appear only once. Note on this clone: The antigen remains undetermined. A junction end diverges from the germline sequence, so it may reflect a read error.

The CDR3 runs 17 residues. In germline, CDR1 is ENHRY, CDR2 SYGVKD. The starting material was CD4+ or CD8+ T cells sorted from blood, obtained in a trial of the OX40 agonist ivuxolimab. The receptor comes from an adult with an advanced solid tumor such as melanoma, head and neck, liver or kidney cancer. The J gene is TRBJ1-5, the V gene TRBV10-3; 10 nucleotides match TRBD1. The CDR3 coding sequence is TGTGCCACCAGTCCCGGGACAGGGGTAAAAAGCAATCAGCCCCAGCATTTT. It translates to CATSPGTGVKSNQPQHF.